This T cell receptor beta chain was captured in a study of T cell responses to AZD1222 COVID-19 vaccine (dated by TCRdb to the early 2020s). About the full investigation: Because spike-specific TCR depth and breadth did not differ between the two schedules, AZD1222 recipients who got a second dose at roughly 4 weeks were pooled with those who got a second dose at roughly 12 weeks. Enrollment into the trials was organized by age into subgroups of 18-55, 56-69 and 70-plus years, and those subgroups contained roughly 150, 30 and 60 TCR-sequenced participants, respectively. A total of approximately 230 trial participants underwent TCR sequencing, of whom about 210 received two doses of AZD1222 and about 26 received two doses of the MenACWY control vaccine. Study-level results and caveats: The whole spike protein was spanned by vaccine-associated CD4 TCRs, and dominant responses were seen in regions 160-218 and 743-854. Participants were mostly white British and included more females than males, and it was suggested by the authors that clonal diversity may have been underestimated. In the small 56-69-year group, the increase in depth fell short of significance, most likely because of low power. Conclusions about previously exposed vaccinees were limited because only six AZD1222 recipients were SARS-CoV-2 seropositive at baseline. A significant rise in spike-specific TCR breadth and depth was observed after two AZD1222 doses relative to day 0 and relative to MenACWY recipients. No day 14 peak-response samples were available, so repertoires were characterized only after the peak T cell response. Reportedly, almost half of the unique spike-specific TCRs recognized epitopes lying outside the regions that are mutated in the B.1.351 and B.1.1.7 variants.

The CDR3 regions of human TCRbeta chains were analyzed by immunosequencing. The study's processing was this. Repertoire TCRs were checked for matches against a reference library of SARS-CoV-2-specific TCRs that had been generated using the MIRA antigen-specificity platform. Breadth was defined as the fraction of unique TCRs that were SARS-CoV-2-associated, and depth was defined as the fraction of total T cells that were SARS-CoV-2-associated. Using the MIRA data, every spike-specific TCR was mapped to the spike region that the TCR reacted to and assigned to either a CD4 or a CD8 class. Log10-transformed breadth and depth values were compared by one-way ANOVA with Sidak's multiple comparisons tests. The table was pulled from immuneACCESS by TCRdb, which kept in-frame rearrangements only. Such tables lose some clones; where checked, under half of the loss comes from unresolved V genes, and the rest has no known cause. The V and J calls and the clone size are those of that table, but D and trimming were determined from the DNA. The table for this sample lists around 100,000 clones; around 94% of them were counted only once. Roughly 2% of the sample rests with the top ten.

About this clone itself: The specificity of this receptor is unknown. No base qualities exist here, and no much larger clone lies one base off it.

The time point label, read with the paper, signifies: baseline before first vaccination. The vaccinee samples were drawn from two UK trials, COV001 and COV002, one of which was a single-blind randomized controlled phase 2/3 trial testing AZD1222 (ChAdOx1 nCoV-19) in healthy adults. For TCRbeta chain sequencing, PBMC samples were collected from trial participants at day 0 and at day 28 after the second dose. V and J are trimmed by 7 bases and 4 bases, and the gene matches miss 7 bases of the junction. Spanning cysteine to phenylalanine, the CDR3 consists of 15 amino acids. Only the CDR3 part of the read is kept: 45 bases, read in frame from the first base. As encoded in the germline V gene, CDR1 is SNHLY while CDR2 is FYNNEI.

This sequence was found in an adult in good health. The material sequenced was peripheral blood, taken on day 0 of AZD1222 vaccination. The chain is encoded by TRBV2 joined to TRBJ2-1; 10 central nucleotides agree with TRBD2. Read as DNA, the sequence is TGTGCCAGCACGTCCGAGCGGGGGGGATACAATGAGCAGTTCTTC. Protein translation: CASTSERGGYNEQFF.